These T cell receptor beta chains were read from a single sample in a study of T-cell reconstitution after alpha-beta-depleted transplantation in children. From the PCR reads, TCRdb called clonotypes with MiXCR, one entry per CDR3 protein. The sample includes around 800,000 distinct CDR3 sequences, approximately 15% of them seen just once. This specimen was PBMCs, mostly from graft donor cells, taken 360 days after TCRalphabeta/CD19-depleted stem cell transplant. Receptor source: a male patient under 18 who had a stem cell transplant for acute lymphoblastic leukemia, so the T cells may come from the graft donor. The CDR3 runs from the conserved cysteine through the conserved F or W. The D gene is left open where the match is weak. Size values are once, few and many counts, or a class for expanded clones, and some rows have none.

V: TRBV6-1; J: TRBJ1-3; D: NA; size: few; length: 14; CDR3: CASSNDFSGNTIYF; DNA: TGTGCCAGCAGCAACGACTTCTCTGGAAACACCATATATTTT
V: TRBV4-1; J: TRBJ2-7; D: NA; size: NA; length: 11; CDR3: CASSQSRTRYF; DNA: TGCGCCAGCAGCCAATCAAGGACCCGGTACTTC
V: TRBV7-9; J: TRBJ2-6; D: TRBD1; size: NA; length: 17; CDR3: CASSLSDRSMGPNVLTF; DNA: TGTGCCAGCAGCCTCTCGGACAGGTCGATGGGCCCCAACGTCCTGACTTTC
V: TRBV11-2; J: TRBJ2-1; D: TRBD2; size: NA; length: 15; CDR3: CASRKSAGAYNEQFF; DNA: TGTGCCAGCAGGAAGTCAGCGGGAGCCTACAATGAGCAGTTCTTC
V: TRBV29-1; J: TRBJ2-3; D: TRBD2; size: few; length: 13; CDR3: CSVVAGGTDTQYF; DNA: TGCAGCGTTGTAGCGGGAGGCACAGATACGCAGTATTTT
V: TRBV5-1; J: TRBJ2-1; D: TRBD2; size: few; length: 18; CDR3: CASSAWGSSGSGYNEQFF; DNA: TGCGCCAGCAGCGCTTGGGGCTCTAGCGGGAGCGGTTACAATGAGCAGTTCTTC
V: TRBV12-3/TRBV12-4; J: TRBJ2-3; D: NA; size: NA; length: 14; CDR3: CASTPSEYTDTQYF; DNA: TGTGCCAGCACCCCTAGCGAGTACACAGATACGCAGTATTTT
V: TRBV7-3; J: TRBJ2-3; D: NA; size: few; length: 13; CDR3: CASSLPEKDTQYF; DNA: TGTGCCAGCAGCTTACCGGAAAAAGATACGCAGTATTTT
V: TRBV3-1; J: TRBJ2-2; D: NA; size: many; length: 13; CDR3: CASLKVGTGELFF; DNA: TGTGCCAGCCTAAAAGTAGGGACCGGGGAGCTGTTTTTT
V: TRBV7-9; J: TRBJ2-3; D: NA; size: many; length: 13; CDR3: CASSFARTDTQYF; DNA: TGTGCCAGCAGCTTTGCCCGCACAGATACGCAGTATTTT
V: TRBV11-1; J: TRBJ1-5; D: NA; size: many; length: 13; CDR3: CASSLGVNQPQHF; DNA: TGTGCCAGCAGCTTAGGGGTCAATCAGCCCCAGCATTTT
V: TRBV4-1; J: TRBJ2-4; D: TRBD2; size: NA; length: 15; CDR3: CASSRGLAAQNIQYF; DNA: TGCGCCAGCAGCCGAGGACTAGCGGCACAAAACATTCAGTACTTC
V: TRBV5-1; J: TRBJ1-4; D: TRBD1; size: few; length: 16; CDR3: CASSFSGGGTNEKLFF; DNA: TGCGCCAGCAGCTTTTCAGGGGGAGGAACTAATGAAAAACTGTTTTTT
V: TRBV6-1; J: TRBJ2-7; D: NA; size: NA; length: 12; CDR3: CASSEDRPEQYF; DNA: TGTGCCAGCAGTGAGGACCGTCCCGAGCAGTACTTC
V: TRBV7-9; J: TRBJ1-2; D: NA; size: few; length: 14; CDR3: CASSLPRFNYGYTF; DNA: TGTGCCAGCAGCTTACCCAGATTTAACTATGGCTACACCTTC
V: TRBV7-8; J: TRBJ2-5; D: TRBD2; size: NA; length: 15; CDR3: CASSGGTSGTLTQYF; DNA: TGTGCCAGCAGCGGCGGGACTAGCGGGACACTGACCCAGTACTTC
V: TRBV19; J: TRBJ1-1; D: NA; size: NA; length: 14; CDR3: CASSDLSRHTEAFF; DNA: TGTGCCAGTAGTGACCTAAGTCGACACACTGAAGCTTTCTTT
V: TRBV20-1; J: TRBJ2-3; D: NA; size: few; length: 14; CDR3: CSARAPPEVDTQYF; DNA: TGCAGTGCTAGAGCCCCCCCCGAGGTAGATACGCAGTATTTT
V: TRBV19; J: TRBJ1-1; D: NA; size: NA; length: 15; CDR3: CASSTAGLMNTEAFF; DNA: TGTGCCAGTAGTACCGCGGGCCTTATGAACACTGAAGCTTTCTTT
V: TRBV5-1; J: TRBJ2-7; D: NA; size: NA; length: 14; CDR3: CASSLEIYSYEQYF; DNA: TGCGCCAGCAGCTTGGAAATATACTCCTACGAGCAGTACTTC
V: TRBV29-1; J: TRBJ1-2; D: NA; size: many; length: 14; CDR3: CSPSRGRGFYGYTF; DNA: TGCAGCCCCTCGCGGGGTAGAGGATTCTATGGCTACACCTTC
V: TRBV7-9; J: TRBJ2-1; D: NA; size: few; length: 15; CDR3: CASSLVGGIGNEQFF; DNA: TGTGCCAGCAGCTTAGTCGGCGGGATCGGCAATGAGCAGTTCTTC
V: TRBV20-1; J: TRBJ2-3; D: NA; size: NA; length: 11; CDR3: CSAGAPVTQYF; DNA: TGCAGTGCTGGGGCTCCAGTTACGCAGTATTTT
V: TRBV12-2; J: TRBJ2-3; D: NA; size: few; length: 15; CDR3: CASRYTSEGTDTQYF; DNA: TGTGCAAGTCGCTATACTAGCGAGGGCACAGATACGCAGTATTTT
V: TRBV3-1; J: TRBJ1-1; D: NA; size: NA; length: 19; CDR3: CTSSLKIRPSQGLRTEAFF; DNA: TGTACCAGCAGTTTAAAGATCAGACCTAGTCAGGGTCTGCGGACTGAAGCTTTCTTT
V: TRBV7-6; J: TRBJ2-3; D: NA; size: NA; length: 13; CDR3: CASSPEGGATQYF; DNA: TGTGCCAGCAGCCCGGAGGGGGGTGCTACGCAGTATTTT
V: TRBV7-3; J: TRBJ2-3; D: TRBD1; size: NA; length: 15; CDR3: CASSARTGRTDTQYF; DNA: TGTGCCAGCAGCGCGCGGACAGGGAGGACAGATACGCAGTATTTT
V: TRBV27; J: TRBJ2-7; D: NA; size: many; length: 13; CDR3: CAGRDSPIYEQYF; DNA: TGTGCCGGGAGGGACAGTCCTATCTACGAGCAGTACTTC
V: TRBV10-3; J: TRBJ2-1; D: NA; size: many; length: 12; CDR3: CAISESGNEQFF; DNA: TGTGCCATCAGTGAGTCGGGCAATGAGCAGTTCTTC
V: TRBV7-8; J: TRBJ2-3; D: TRBD1; size: few; length: 15; CDR3: CASSLAWDRVDTQYF; DNA: TGTGCCAGCAGCTTAGCTTGGGACAGGGTGGATACGCAGTATTTT
V: TRBV27; J: TRBJ2-7; D: NA; size: NA; length: 13; CDR3: CASSRTITYEQYF; DNA: TGTGCCAGCAGTAGGACTATCACCTACGAGCAGTACTTC
V: TRBV18; J: TRBJ1-1; D: TRBD1; size: NA; length: 13; CDR3: CASSVGQGRGAFF; DNA: TGTGCCAGCTCAGTCGGACAGGGTCGTGGAGCTTTCTTT
V: TRBV6-5; J: TRBJ2-7; D: TRBD1; size: NA; length: 12; CDR3: CASKDRVYEQYF; DNA: TGTGCCAGCAAGGACAGGGTCTACGAGCAGTACTTC
V: TRBV27; J: TRBJ2-3; D: TRBD2; size: NA; length: 15; CDR3: CASGGLAGRADTQYF; DNA: TGTGCCAGCGGGGGACTAGCGGGACGGGCAGATACGCAGTATTTT
V: TRBV10-3; J: TRBJ2-3; D: NA; size: few; length: 14; CDR3: CAISAHGGTDTQYF; DNA: TGTGCCATCAGTGCTCATGGCGGGACAGATACGCAGTATTTT
V: TRBV29-1; J: TRBJ2-2; D: NA; size: NA; length: 14; CDR3: CSVEGATNTGELFF; DNA: TGCAGCGTTGAAGGTGCTACGAACACCGGGGAGCTGTTTTTT
V: TRBV18; J: TRBJ2-7; D: TRBD1; size: NA; length: 14; CDR3: CASSMGQVFSEQYF; DNA: TGTGCCAGCTCGATGGGACAGGTATTCTCCGAGCAGTACTTC
V: TRBV2; J: TRBJ1-1; D: TRBD1; size: few; length: 12; CDR3: CASSGLGQGAFF; DNA: TGTGCCAGCAGTGGATTGGGACAGGGAGCTTTCTTT
V: TRBV23-1; J: TRBJ2-1; D: NA; size: NA; length: 17; CDR3: CASSQATSRGPYNEQFF; DNA: TGCGCCAGCAGTCAGGCGACTAGCAGGGGCCCCTACAATGAGCAGTTCTTC
V: TRBV5-1; J: TRBJ2-1; D: TRBD2; size: few; length: 14; CDR3: CASSRSSGENEQFF; DNA: TGCGCCAGCAGCAGGTCTAGCGGGGAGAATGAGCAGTTCTTC
V: TRBV10-3; J: TRBJ1-5; D: NA; size: few; length: 13; CDR3: CAIKEGVNQPQHF; DNA: TGTGCCATCAAGGAAGGGGTGAATCAGCCCCAGCATTTT
V: TRBV13; J: TRBJ2-7; D: NA; size: few; length: 11; CDR3: CASTQGPEQYF; DNA: TGTGCCAGCACCCAAGGTCCCGAGCAGTACTTC
V: TRBV9; J: TRBJ2-4; D: NA; size: NA; length: 14; CDR3: CASSEDNSKNIQYF; DNA: TGTGCCAGCAGCGAGGACAACTCCAAAAACATTCAGTACTTC
V: TRBV4-1; J: TRBJ2-7; D: NA; size: few; length: 14; CDR3: CASSQSGYMYEQYF; DNA: TGCGCCAGCAGCCAATCCGGATATATGTACGAGCAGTACTTC
V: TRBV19; J: TRBJ2-7; D: NA; size: few; length: 11; CDR3: CASSTFLRAPF; DNA: TGTGCCAGTAGTACTTTCCTACGAGCGCCCTTC
V: TRBV29-1; J: TRBJ2-5; D: NA; size: NA; length: 13; CDR3: CSVIPGSIETQYF; DNA: TGCAGCGTCATACCGGGGTCAATAGAGACCCAGTACTTC
V: TRBV12-3/TRBV12-4; J: TRBJ1-2; D: NA; size: many; length: 12; CDR3: CASSYLFGGYTF; DNA: TGTGCCAGCAGTTACCTGTTCGGTGGCTACACCTTC
V: TRBV5-1; J: TRBJ1-1; D: NA; size: many; length: 12; CDR3: CASSLAHAEAFF; DNA: TGCGCCAGCAGTTTGGCCCACGCTGAAGCTTTCTTT
V: TRBV29-1; J: TRBJ1-2; D: NA; size: NA; length: 13; CDR3: CSAADRSNYGYTF; DNA: TGCAGCGCGGCGGACCGATCCAACTATGGCTACACCTTC
V: TRBV15; J: TRBJ2-5; D: TRBD1; size: many; length: 15; CDR3: CATSNDRGYQETQYF; DNA: TGTGCCACCAGCAACGACAGGGGATACCAAGAGACCCAGTACTTC
V: TRBV6-5; J: TRBJ2-3; D: TRBD2; size: many; length: 15; CDR3: CASSFLLAGLDTQYF; DNA: TGTGCCAGCAGTTTCCTACTAGCGGGATTAGATACGCAGTATTTT
V: TRBV5-1; J: TRBJ2-3; D: TRBD2; size: many; length: 19; CDR3: CASSLLPGLAGDPTDTQYF; DNA: TGCGCCAGCAGCTTGCTACCCGGACTAGCGGGAGATCCCACAGATACGCAGTATTTT
V: TRBV27; J: TRBJ1-2; D: NA; size: NA; length: 14; CDR3: CASSWAGTRNGYTF; DNA: TGTGCCAGCAGTTGGGCCGGGACCCGGAATGGCTACACCTTC
V: TRBV14; J: TRBJ1-6; D: NA; size: NA; length: 14; CDR3: CASSPGHCNSPLHF; DNA: TGTGCCAGCAGCCCGGGGCACTGTAATTCACCCCTCCACTTT
V: TRBV5-1; J: TRBJ1-2; D: NA; size: NA; length: 14; CDR3: CASSQNEGRYGYTF; DNA: TGCGCCAGCAGCCAAAACGAGGGACGTTATGGCTACACCTTC
V: TRBV28; J: TRBJ2-1; D: TRBD2; size: NA; length: 15; CDR3: CASSFRGSGYNEQFF; DNA: TGTGCCAGCAGTTTCCGCGGGAGTGGGTACAATGAGCAGTTCTTC
V: TRBV12-3/TRBV12-4; J: TRBJ2-1; D: TRBD2; size: many; length: 20; CDR3: CASSSFWTSGRRDSYNEQFF; DNA: TGTGCCAGCAGCTCATTCTGGACTAGCGGGAGGCGAGACTCCTACAATGAGCAGTTCTTC